These 22 T cell receptor beta chains were sequenced from one sample in a study of immune characterization of retroperitoneal liposarcoma. TCRdb redid the calling of the PCR reads with MiXCR, one entry per CDR3 protein. The data hold about 12,000 distinct CDR3 sequences, with approximately 50% observed a single time. What was sequenced was tumor tissue. These receptors were collected from a female donor with retroperitoneal liposarcoma.

The genes are TRBV6-1 and TRBJ2-4, with D possibly being TRBD2 (6 bases). The DNA end is more similar to TRBJ2-7, so the J call may be wrong. This CDR3 spans 15 amino acids. Germline lookup yields CDR1 MNHNS and CDR2 SASEGT. In DNA, the CDR3 is TGTGCCAGCAGTGAAGCTGCGCGGGATAACCCCGAGCAGTACTTC. It is translated as CASSEAARDNPEQYF.

J is TRBJ2-5 and V is TRBV7-6; D might be TRBD2 (6 bases). The germline CDR1 and CDR2 sequences are SGHVS and FNYEAQ. V lost 2 bases and J 11 bases, leaving 18 bases between the germline ends. The CDR3 covers 14 residues. CDR3 DNA sequence: TGTGCCAGCAGCTTAAGCGGGTCTAGTTATGAGCAGTACTTC. Translated: CASSLSGSSYEQYF.

This chain uses TRBV12-3 or TRBV12-4 with TRBJ2-5; D tentatively fits TRBD1 or TRBD2 (6 bases each). Trimming took off 5 bases at V and 11 bases at J, with 30 bases between the two ends. The CDR3 spans 17 residues. The CDR3, as DNA: TGTGCCAGCAGTGTGGGGCAAGGAGGGGGTTCCACAGATACGCAGTACTTC. Its translation: CASSVGQGGGSTDTQYF.

The chain combines TRBV27 with TRBJ2-5; D uncertain. The germline CDR1 and CDR2 sequences are MNHEY and SMNVEV (reference sequence). Trimming removed 2 bases at V and 2 bases at J, with 9 bases between. The CDR3 totals 14 residues. CDR3 residues: CASSLGPSQETQYF. CDR3 DNA sequence: TGTGCCAGCAGTTTAGGTCCCAGTCAAGAGACCCAGTACTTC.

V and J are TRBV7-2 and TRBJ2-1; D is undetermined. The CDR3 totals 14 residues. Deletions cut 3 bases from V and 8 bases from J, with 14 bases between. From germline, CDR1 is SGHTA and CDR2 FQGNSA. CDR3 bases: TGTGCCAGCAGCTTTAGCTGGATCACCTATGAGCAGTTCTTC. Translating it yields CASSFSWITYEQFF.

The rearrangement joins TRBV6-1 to TRBJ2-1; D is unclear. This CDR3 has 13 amino acids. V was clipped by 2 bases and J by 4 bases, with 6 bases between them. Germline assignment: CDR1 MNHNS and CDR2 SASEGT. For the CDR3, the DNA is TGTGCCAGCAGTGAACGGGCGTACAATGAGCAGTTCTTC. It yields the protein CASSERAYNEQFF.

About this clonotype: Lacking the conserved final phenylalanine or tryptophan, this CDR3 likely reflects a read error. The V call is TRBV25-1, the J call TRBJ2-3; 7 positions agree with TRBD1. V trimming: 6 bases; J trimming: 0 bases; junction bases outside the gene matches: 6. Germline CDR1 is MGHDK and CDR2 is SYGVNS. This CDR3 region has 15 residues. CDR3 sequence: CASSRQGQSTDTQYS. CDR3 nucleotide sequence: TGTGCCAGCAGCCGACAGGGCCAAAGCACAGATACGCAGTATTCT.

Concerning this clonotype itself: The junction shows a germline mismatch at one end, possibly a read error. The chain recombines TRBV7-6 with TRBJ2-3; D not certain. CDR1 is SGHVS and CDR2 is FNYEAQ in the germline V gene. The CDR3 is made up of 12 amino acids. DNA for the CDR3: TGTGCTAGCAGCCCCATTGCAGATACGCAGTATTTT. Residues: CASSPIADTQYF.

This clonotype was detected a few times. The chain recombines TRBV7-2 with TRBJ2-1, with D tentatively TRBD1 or TRBD2 (5 bases each). The CDR3 extends over 13 amino acids. Per the germline V gene, CDR1 is SGHTA and CDR2 is FQGNSA. V lost 6 bases and J lost 8, with 14 bases in between. Written as DNA, the CDR3 is TGTGCCAGCAGAGTGGTGCCGGGACATGAGCAGTTCTTC. Encoded protein: CASRVVPGHEQFF.

This clonotype is classed as medium-sized (0.01 to 0.1%). The junction shows a germline mismatch at one end, possibly a read error. The chain has TRBV7-7 and TRBJ2-1; D is unresolved. The CDR3 contains 13 residues. Germline-derived CDR1 and CDR2 are SSHAT and FNYEAQ (reference sequence). In nucleotides, the CDR3 is TGTGCTAGCAGCTTAAGGGAATTGGGTGAGCAGTTCTTC. Protein: CASSLRELGEQFF. Filled out from reference TRBV7-7 and TRBJ2-1, the complete variable domain reads GAGVSQSPRYKVTKRGQDVTLRCDPISSHATLYWYQQALGQGPEFLTYFNYEAQPDKSGLPSDRFSAERPEGSISTLTIQRTEQRDSAMYRCASSLRELGEQFFGPGTRLTVL.

About this clonotype: The germline gene is not matched at one end of the junction; a read error may be the cause. The chain carries TRBV6-1 and TRBJ1-6; D gene ambiguous. The CDR3 consists of 15 residues. CDR1 and CDR2 from the germline V gene are MNHNS and SASEGT. CDR3 in DNA: TGTGCCAGCAGTGACGGACCCCCACGGGATTCACCCCCCCACTTT. Protein sequence: CASSDGPPRDSPPHF.

By sample share, this clonotype is medium-sized. The chain couples TRBV12-3 or TRBV12-4 to TRBJ2-3; D is undetermined. Trimming removed 5 bases at V and 1 base at J, with 10 bases between. This CDR3 contains 14 residues. The CDR3 here is CASSRRDGTDTQYF. The CDR3 DNA is TGTGCCAGCAGTCGGAGAGACGGCACAGATACGCAGTATTTT.

This chain connects TRBV4-1 to TRBJ1-6, with D possibly TRBD1 on 6 matching bases. CDR1 MGHRA and CDR2 YSYEKL come from the germline V gene. CDR3 length equals 15 residues. Trimming removed 3 bases at V and 10 bases at J, with 16 bases between. The CDR3 loop is CASSQGPGAGSPLHF. CDR3 nucleotide sequence: TGCGCCAGCAGCCAGGGGCCGGGGGCGGGGTCACCCCTCCACTTT.

The chain is built from TRBV27 and TRBJ1-2; 7 bases are a match to TRBD1. The ends lost 3 bases at V and 4 bases at J; junction bases unmatched: 8. The CDR3 is 15 residues long. Germline V lookup: CDR1 MNHEY, CDR2 SMNVEV (reference sequence). This chain's CDR3 is CASSFSAGGRYGYTF. CDR3 nucleotides: TGTGCCAGCAGTTTTTCGGCAGGGGGTCGCTATGGCTACACCTTC.

The count of this clonotype is one. The chain carries TRBV7-2 and TRBJ2-1; D perhaps matches TRBD1 (5 bases). The DNA end is a closer match to TRBJ2-7, so the J assignment may be wrong. This CDR3 comprises 16 residues. The germline gives CDR1 SGHTA, CDR2 FQGNSA. The CDR3 spells CASSLEGSVAPNEQYF. For the CDR3, the DNA is TGTGCCAGCAGCTTAGAGGGGTCGGTGGCACCCAATGAGCAGTACTTC.

V usage is TRBV6-6 and J usage is TRBJ1-2, with 8 bases that match TRBD1. The ends lost 0 bases at V and 6 bases at J; junction bases unmatched: 6. Per the germline V gene, CDR1 is MNHNY and CDR2 is SVGAGI (reference sequence). The CDR3 consists of 15 residues. CDR3 DNA: TGTGCCAGCAGTTACTCACAGCAGGGGGCAAATGGCTACACCTTC. Translating gives CASSYSQQGANGYTF.

In its sample, this clonotype was seen once. V and J are TRBV27 and TRBJ2-1; D might be TRBD1 or TRBD2, each matching 6 bases. This CDR3 is 17 amino acids long. Per germline, CDR1 MNHEY and CDR2 SMNVEV (reference sequence). V was trimmed by 1 base and J by 1 base, leaving 14 bases between them. CDR3 sequence reads: CASSLWGGGPSYNEQFF. As DNA, the CDR3 is TGTGCCAGCAGTTTATGGGGTGGGGGGCCTTCCTACAATGAGCAGTTCTTC.

The sample holds a few counts of this clonotype. V gene TRBV7-2 combines with J gene TRBJ2-4; no definite D call. The DNA end lines up better with TRBJ2-7; the J call may be wrong. Per germline, CDR1 SGHTA and CDR2 FQGNSA. The CDR3 runs 14 residues. The CDR3 loop reads CASSLDIVPYEQYF. CDR3 in DNA: TGTGCCAGCAGCTTAGATATAGTGCCCTACGAGCAGTACTTC.

This clonotype was seen ten or more times. The V gene is TRBV6-1, the J gene TRBJ1-5; D is possibly TRBD1 (5 bases). This CDR3 region has 13 residues. Germline CDR1 reads MNHNS; CDR2 reads SASEGT. Trimming shortened V by 7 bases and J by 11 bases, and 18 bases separated the two germline ends. As DNA, the CDR3 is TGTGCCAGCAACACGCAGGGAGGGTCGGCCCAGCATTTT. This codes for CASNTQGGSAQHF.

V gene TRBV28 combines with J gene TRBJ1-3; D is uncertain. The CDR3 runs 11 residues. V was clipped by 3 bases and J by 8 bases, with 5 bases between them. Germline V gene lookup returns CDR1 MDHEN and CDR2 SYDVKM. CDR3 bases: TGTGCCAGCAGTTTGAGGCACACCATATATTTT. Its translation: CASSLRHTIYF.

The chain has TRBV6-5 and TRBJ1-5; D is ambiguous. The ends were cut back, 5 bases at V and 1 base at J, with 15 bases in the middle. This CDR3 comprises 16 residues. Germline V lookup: CDR1 MNHEY, CDR2 SVGAGI. The CDR3 region is CASSQSGRRSNQPQHF. CDR3 coding DNA: TGTGCCAGCAGTCAAAGTGGTAGACGAAGCAATCAGCCCCAGCATTTT.

Concerning this clonotype: This may arise from a read error, as a much more abundant clone is one base away. The rearrangement uses TRBV6-1 and TRBJ2-1; D is unresolved. Germline values: CDR1 MNHNS, CDR2 SASEGT. With 4 bases removed from V and 5 bases from J, the gap between germline ends came to 9 bases. The length of the CDR3 is 13 residues. CDR3 amino acids: CASSVPIHNEQFF. CDR3 DNA: TGTGCCAGCAGTGTCCCGATACACAATGAGCAGTTCTTC.